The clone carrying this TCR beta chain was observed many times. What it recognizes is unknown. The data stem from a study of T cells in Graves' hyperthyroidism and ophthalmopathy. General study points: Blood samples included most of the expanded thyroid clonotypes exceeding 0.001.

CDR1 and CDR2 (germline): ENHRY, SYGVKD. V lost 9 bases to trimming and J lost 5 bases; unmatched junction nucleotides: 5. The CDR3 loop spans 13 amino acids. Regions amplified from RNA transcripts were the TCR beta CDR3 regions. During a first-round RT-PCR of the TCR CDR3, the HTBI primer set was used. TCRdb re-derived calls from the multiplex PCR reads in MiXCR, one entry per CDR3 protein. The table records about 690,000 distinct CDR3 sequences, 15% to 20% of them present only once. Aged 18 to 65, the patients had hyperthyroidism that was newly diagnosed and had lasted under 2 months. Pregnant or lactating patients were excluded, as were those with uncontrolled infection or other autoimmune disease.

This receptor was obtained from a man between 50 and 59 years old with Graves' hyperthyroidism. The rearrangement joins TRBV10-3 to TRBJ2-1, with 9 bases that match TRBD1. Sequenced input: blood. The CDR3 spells CAMGTGNNNEQFF. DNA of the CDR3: TGTGCCATGGGGACAGGGAACAACAATGAGCAGTTCTTC.